These 18 T cell receptor beta chains originate from one sample sequenced in a study of control samples from healthy donors and cancer patients. This table comes from immunoSEQ multiplex PCR, and its TCRdb copy is limited to in-frame clones, with some not included. The sample shows 130,000 or so clones, roughly 94% of them seen only once. The sequenced material came from PBMCs. The receptors were gathered from a man aged 55 to 69 with colorectal cancer.

V gene TRBV7-9 combines with J gene TRBJ1-6, with D hard to call. Germline V gene data show CDR1 as SEHNR and CDR2 as FQNEAQ (reference sequence). V lost 5 bases to trimming and J lost 6 bases, with 11 bases between them. This CDR3 spans 14 amino acids. The CDR3 here is CASSPRVLNSPLHF. For the CDR3, the DNA is TGTGCCAGCAGCCCGAGGGTTCTTAATTCACCCCTCCACTTT. The whole variable domain, filled in from reference TRBV7-9 and TRBJ1-6, reads DTGVSQNPRHKITKRGQNVTFRCDPISEHNRLYWYRQTLGQGPEFLTYFQNEAQLEKSRLLSDRFSAERPKGSFSTLEIQRTEQGDSAMYLCASSPRVLNSPLHFGNGTRLTVT.

This chain links TRBV24-1 with TRBJ2-1, with unresolved D. This CDR3 contains 15 residues. Germline CDR1 KGHDR, CDR2 SFDVKD. The V end lost 3 bases, the J end lost 0 bases, and 8 bases lay between the germline ends. CDR3 amino acids: CATSDDGSSYNEQFF. The CDR3 region has the DNA TGTGCCACCAGTGATGACGGTTCCTCCTACAATGAGCAGTTCTTC.

This sequence joins TRBV30 and TRBJ1-6; a possible D gene is TRBD1 (5 bases). Germline assignment: CDR1 GTSNPN and CDR2 SVGIG (reference sequence). There are 13 residues in the CDR3. Trimming took 3 bases from V and 10 from J, leaving 13 bases between them. The CDR3 DNA sequence: TGTGCCTGGAGAATCCCAGGGAGGTCACCCCTCCACTTT. Amino acid sequence: CAWRIPGRSPLHF.

The chain has TRBV10-3 and TRBJ2-3, with 7 bases matching TRBD1. Unmatched junction bases numbered 0, after V lost 2 bases and J lost 4 bases. CDR3 length equals 13 residues. Per the germline V gene, CDR1 is ENHRY and CDR2 is SYGVKD. The CDR3 DNA reads as TGTGCCATCAGTGAGGGGACAGCAGATACGCAGTATTTT. This sequence encodes CAISEGTADTQYF.

This clone came up once. Here the CDR3 DNA reads TGTGCATACAGGGGGCAGCGTACCTACGAGCAGTACTTC. Its protein product is CAYRGQRTYEQYF. The rearrangement joins TRBV19 to TRBJ2-7; 9 nucleotides match TRBD1. Germline V gene lookup returns CDR1 LNHDA and CDR2 SQIVND (reference sequence). CDR3 size: 13 residues.

The V call is TRBV11-2, the J call TRBJ2-1; 7 bases fit TRBD2. The V gene's germline CDR1 is SGHAT and CDR2 FQNNGV. This CDR3 is 16 amino acids long. V trimming: 6 bases; J trimming: 1 base; junction bases outside the gene matches: 9. CDR3 sequence: CASSHPPGGSYNEQFF. CDR3 in DNA: TGTGCCAGCAGTCACCCCCCCGGGGGGTCCTACAATGAGCAGTTCTTC.

The V call is TRBV19, the J call TRBJ2-5; 8 bases line up with TRBD1. The CDR3 is 14 amino acids. Trimming at V came to 7 bases and at J to 2 bases, leaving 6 bases not matched to a gene. From germline, CDR1 is LNHDA and CDR2 SQIVND (reference sequence). CDR3 region: CASNSDRGQETQYF. CDR3 nucleotides: TGTGCCAGTAATTCAGACAGGGGTCAAGAGACCCAGTACTTC.

The gene calls are TRBV30 and TRBJ1-4; D is unresolved. Trimming stripped 4 bases from V and 8 bases from J, with 17 bases between. The CDR3 runs 14 residues. CDR1 is GTSNPN, CDR2 SVGIG, per germline (reference sequence). CDR3 protein: CAWKLRSTGEKLFF. The CDR3 coding sequence is TGTGCCTGGAAATTGCGCTCTACGGGGGAAAAACTGTTTTTT. The whole variable domain, remainder taken from reference TRBV30 and TRBJ1-4, is SQTIHQWPATLVQPVGSPLSLECTVEGTSNPNLYWYRQAAGRGLQLLFYSVGIGQISSEVPQNLSASRPQDRQFILSSKKLLLSDSGFYLCAWKLRSTGEKLFFGSGTQLSVL.

The chain combines TRBV7-9 with TRBJ2-7; tentative D call: TRBD1 (6 bases). CDR1 and CDR2 (germline): SEHNR, FQNEAQ (reference sequence). V was pared by 1 base and J by 6 bases, with 13 bases between. This CDR3 is 14 amino acids long. As DNA, the CDR3 is TGTGCCAGCAGCTTAGAGGGGGTGGCTTCCGAGCAGTACTTC. Translating it yields CASSLEGVASEQYF.

The chain couples TRBV28 to TRBJ1-1; 8 bases agree with TRBD1. The CDR3 is 13 residues long. CDR1 and CDR2 (germline): MDHEN, SYDVKM. J was trimmed by 4 bases and V by 7 bases; bases with no gene match: 5. The CDR3 sequence is CASNIDRGTEAFF. The CDR3 DNA sequence: TGTGCCAGCAATATTGACAGGGGCACTGAAGCTTTCTTT.

This chain connects TRBV5-1 to TRBJ1-4, with unresolved D. With 3 bases removed from V and 5 bases from J, the gap between germline ends came to 11 bases. The CDR3 is 14 amino acids. Germline CDR1 is SGHRS and CDR2 is YFSETQ. CDR3 sequence (DNA): TGCGCCAGCAGCTCCCAAGGGCCCAATGAAAAACTGTTTTTT. Translated, it gives CASSSQGPNEKLFF. The full variable domain, rest sourced from reference TRBV5-1 and TRBJ1-4, is KAGVTQTPRYLIKTRGQQVTLSCSPISGHRSVSWYQQTPGQGLQFLFEYFSETQRNKGNFPGRFSGRQFSNSRSEMNVSTLELGDSALYLCASSSQGPNEKLFFGSGTQLSVL.

The V call is TRBV10-3, the J call TRBJ2-5; D remains unclear. The CDR3 totals 13 residues. The V gene lost 3 bases and the J gene lost 7 bases, with 12 bases spanning the gap. Germline assignment: CDR1 ENHRY and CDR2 SYGVKD. CDR3 residues: CAISDVTLMTQYF. The CDR3 nucleotides are TGTGCCATCAGTGACGTTACGCTCATGACCCAGTACTTC.

This clone was found once. The chain combines TRBV6-5 with TRBJ2-7; D is perhaps TRBD1 or TRBD2 (5 bases each). Germline V gene sequence: CDR1 MNHEY, CDR2 SVGAGI. Trimming removed 7 bases from V and 1 base from J, with 17 bases in between. The CDR3 contains 15 residues. Here the CDR3 DNA reads TGTGCCAGCATTCGGGGCCCAGAGGGGTCCTACGAGCAGTACTTC. Translation gives CASIRGPEGSYEQYF.

The chain is built from TRBV5-1 and TRBJ2-3, with TRBD1 matching over 11 bases. Trimming cost V 0 bases and J 5 bases; bases outside gene matches: 2. The CDR3 extends over 15 amino acids. Germline V gene lookup returns CDR1 SGHRS and CDR2 YFSETQ. The CDR3 region has the DNA TGCGCCAGCAGCTTGGCCGGGACAGGGGGAGATACGCAGTATTTT. This gives the protein CASSLAGTGGDTQYF. The variable domain in full, completed from reference TRBV5-1 and TRBJ2-3, reads KAGVTQTPRYLIKTRGQQVTLSCSPISGHRSVSWYQQTPGQGLQFLFEYFSETQRNKGNFPGRFSGRQFSNSRSEMNVSTLELGDSALYLCASSLAGTGGDTQYFGPGTRLTVL.

J is TRBJ1-2 and V is TRBV2; no clear D gene. Trimming pared 7 bases from V and 10 bases from J, leaving 10 bases between. The CDR3 has 10 amino acids. The germline CDR1 and CDR2 sequences are SNHLY and FYNNEI. This chain's CDR3 is CASKTGDYTF. In DNA, the CDR3 is TGTGCCAGCAAGACCGGTGACTACACCTTC.

As to this clone: The junction departs from germline at one end; a sequencing error may be responsible. This rearrangement joins TRBV7-9 to TRBJ2-1; 11 nucleotides align to TRBD2. This CDR3 is 14 amino acids long. CDR1 SEHNR and CDR2 FQNEAQ come from the germline V gene (reference sequence). The chain's CDR3 is CASGLAGGLDEQFF. The DNA for the CDR3 is TGTGCCAGCGGCTTAGCGGGGGGGCTGGATGAGCAGTTCTTC.

The J gene is TRBJ2-3, the V gene TRBV6-1; the match to TRBD2 covers 11 bases. V lost 1 base and J lost 1; bases outside the gene matches: 7. The CDR3 totals 18 residues. Germline assignment: CDR1 MNHNS and CDR2 SASEGT. The CDR3 reads CASSEGLAGGGGTDTQYF. CDR3 coding DNA: TGTGCCAGCAGTGAAGGGCTAGCGGGGGGCGGGGGCACAGATACGCAGTATTTT.

This chain uses TRBV7-2 with TRBJ1-6; maybe TRBD1 (5 bases). The CDR3 sequence is 15 residues long. V gave up 0 bases and J gave up 7 bases, with 10 bases separating them. Per the germline V gene, CDR1 is SGHTA and CDR2 is FQGNSA. CDR3 sequence: CASSLAARANSPLHF. The CDR3, as DNA: TGTGCCAGCAGCTTAGCGGCCAGGGCGAATTCACCCCTCCACTTT.